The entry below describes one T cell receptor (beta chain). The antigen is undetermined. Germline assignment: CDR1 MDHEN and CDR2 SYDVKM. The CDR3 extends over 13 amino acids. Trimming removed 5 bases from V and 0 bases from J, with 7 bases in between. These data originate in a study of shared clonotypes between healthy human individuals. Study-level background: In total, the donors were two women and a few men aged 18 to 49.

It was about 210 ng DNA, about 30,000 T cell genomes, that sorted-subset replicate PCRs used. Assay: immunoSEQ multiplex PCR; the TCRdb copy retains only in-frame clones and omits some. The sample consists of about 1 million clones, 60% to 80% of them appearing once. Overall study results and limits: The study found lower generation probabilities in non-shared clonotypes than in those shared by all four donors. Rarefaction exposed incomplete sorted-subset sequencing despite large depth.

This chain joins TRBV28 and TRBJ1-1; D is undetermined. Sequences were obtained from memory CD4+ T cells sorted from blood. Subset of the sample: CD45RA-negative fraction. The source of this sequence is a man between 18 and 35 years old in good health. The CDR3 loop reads CASSSSMNTEAFF. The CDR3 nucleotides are TGTGCCAGCAGTAGCTCTATGAACACTGAAGCTTTCTTT. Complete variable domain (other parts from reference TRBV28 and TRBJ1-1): DVKVTQSSRYLVKRTGEKVFLECVQDMDHENMFWYRQDPGLGLRLIYFSYDVKMKEKGDIPEGYSVSREKKERFSLILESASTNQTSMYLCASSSSMNTEAFFGQGTRLTVV.